These T cell receptor beta chains were read from a single sample in a study of blood T cell repertoires in COVID-19. Sequencing used immunoSEQ multiplex PCR; TCRdb keeps in-frame clones, though not all of them. The data show approximately 240,000 clones, around 84% seen once. Sequencing input: peripheral blood. The receptors shown here come from an elderly woman with active or convalescent COVID-19. Each CDR3 is given with its conserved first and last residue. D genes are given only for firm matches. Size is omitted from some rows. Given values are once, few, many or a class for expanded clones.

d_gene,j_gene,abundance,len,v_gene,CDR3nt,CDR3aa
-,TRBJ2-5,-,15,TRBV25-1,TGTGCCAGCAGTGACCCTCGTAGTGGGGGGGAGACCCAGTACTTC,CASSDPRSGGETQYF
TRBD1,TRBJ1-5,-,14,TRBV19,TGTGCCAGTAGTAGGGGACAGGGGAATCAGCCCCAGCATTTT,CASSRGQGNQPQHF
TRBD1,TRBJ1-4,-,16,TRBV19,TGTGCCAGTGTCCGGGACAGGGGGCAAAGCGGTGAAAAACTGTTTTTT,CASVRDRGQSGEKLFF
-,TRBJ1-4,-,15,TRBV5-1,TGCGCCAGCAGCTTGGATGGGACTGCGGATGAAAAACTGTTTTTT,CASSLDGTADEKLFF
TRBD1,TRBJ2-1,-,13,TRBV24-1,TGTGCCACCAGTCACGGACAGGGCGGTGAGCAGTTCTTC,CATSHGQGGEQFF
TRBD1,TRBJ1-2,-,18,TRBV7-2,TGTGCCAGCAGCCTGCCCCGGACAGGGGTTAATAATAACTATGGCTACACCTTC,CASSLPRTGVNNNYGYTF
-,TRBJ2-7,-,14,TRBV14,TGTGCCAGCAGCCAGTGGGGGGGCCGGAGCGAGCAGTACTTC,CASSQWGGRSEQYF
-,TRBJ1-5,-,13,TRBV19,TGTGCCAGTAGTATAACAGTAAATCAGCCCCAGCATTTT,CASSITVNQPQHF
-,TRBJ1-6,-,14,TRBV27,TGTGCCAGCAGTTTAGAGCAGGGGTCCCTCCCCCTCCACTTT,CASSLEQGSLPLHF
-,TRBJ2-6,-,15,TRBV7-2,TGTGCCAGCAGCCTGACAGTAACAGGGGCCAACGTCCTGACTTTC,CASSLTVTGANVLTF
TRBD1,TRBJ1-6,-,15,TRBV19,TGTGCCAGTAGTATCGACAGGGGGACATATTCACCCCTCCACTTT,CASSIDRGTYSPLHF
TRBD2,TRBJ2-2,few,15,TRBV19,TGTGCCAGTAGTTTCGGACTAGAGAACACCGGGGAGCTGTTTTTT,CASSFGLENTGELFF
TRBD1,TRBJ1-1,-,14,TRBV15,TGTGCCACCAGCAGAGCCACAGGGGGCACTGAAGCTTTCTTT,CATSRATGGTEAFF
-,TRBJ2-3,-,15,TRBV11-2,TGTGCCAGCAGCTTCGCGGGGATACCCACAGATACGCAGTATTTT,CASSFAGIPTDTQYF
TRBD1,TRBJ1-5,-,14,TRBV9,TGTGCCAGCAGCCGGACAGGGGGCAATCAGCCCCAGCATTTT,CASSRTGGNQPQHF
TRBD1,TRBJ1-2,-,13,TRBV19,TGTGCCAGTAGTACCGAGACAGGGTACGGCTACACCTTC,CASSTETGYGYTF
-,TRBJ1-1,-,15,TRBV7-8,TGTGCCAGCAGCTTAGTCCGGGTTGGGTACACTGAAGCTTTCTTT,CASSLVRVGYTEAFF
-,TRBJ1-3,-,13,TRBV30,TGTGCCTGGAGTCACACCGGAGGACACACCATATATTTT,CAWSHTGGHTIYF
-,TRBJ2-6,-,17,TRBV28,TGTGCCAGCAGTTTATTCGCGGGTGAATTTGGGGCCAACGTCCTGACTTTC,CASSLFAGEFGANVLTF
-,TRBJ2-5,-,13,TRBV7-2,TGTGCCAGCAGCCCACCGAGCCAAGAGACCCAGTACTTC,CASSPPSQETQYF
TRBD2,TRBJ2-5,-,15,TRBV30,TGTGCCTGGTCGCCGAAGCGGGGGGGCCTCGAGACCCAGTACTTC,CAWSPKRGGLETQYF
-,TRBJ1-1,-,15,TRBV19,TGTGCCAGTAGCAATTACAGGGCCGCTTGGACTGAAGCTTTCTTT,CASSNYRAAWTEAFF
-,TRBJ2-2,-,11,TRBV20-1,TGCAGTGCTAGAGATCAAGGGGAGCTGTTTTTT,CSARDQGELFF
-,TRBJ1-1,-,13,TRBV5-5,TGTGCCAGCAGCCTATGGGAGGGCACTGAAGCTTTCTTT,CASSLWEGTEAFF
TRBD1,TRBJ1-1,-,18,TRBV6-1,TGTGCCAGCAGTGTTGGGGACTATGGAAGGACAGGGTTCACTGAAGCTTTCTTT,CASSVGDYGRTGFTEAFF
-,TRBJ1-2,-,13,TRBV6-6,TGTGCCAGTTCTAACGGACAGAACTATGGCTACACCTTC,CASSNGQNYGYTF
-,TRBJ2-3,-,15,TRBV7-3,TGTGCCAGCAGCTTTTTTGCAGGGATAAAAGATACGCAGTATTTT,CASSFFAGIKDTQYF
TRBD1,TRBJ1-2,-,13,TRBV7-8,TGTGCCAGCAGCTACGGACAGGTCTATGGCTACACCTTC,CASSYGQVYGYTF
-,TRBJ2-1,-,11,TRBV20-1,TGCAGTGCGGGAGAGCGGGATGAGCAGTTCTTC,CSAGERDEQFF
-,TRBJ1-1,few,12,TRBV4-1,TGCGCCAGCAGCCAAGGAACAGGGAGAGCTTTCTTT,CASSQGTGRAFF
-,TRBJ1-5,-,17,TRBV30,TGTGCCTGGAGTGTGAGGAGGGGCAAATATAGCAATCAGCCCCAGCATTTT,CAWSVRRGKYSNQPQHF
TRBD1,TRBJ1-4,-,20,TRBV19,TGTGCCAGTAGTACACGCCCCGGGACAGGGCTTGATGCAACTAATGAAAAACTGTTTTTT,CASSTRPGTGLDATNEKLFF
-,TRBJ1-1,-,15,TRBV28,TGTGCCAGCAGTTTATCTGGGCGGGGGAACACTGAAGCTTTCTTT,CASSLSGRGNTEAFF
TRBD2,TRBJ2-1,-,17,TRBV5-1,TGCGCCAGCAGCTTGGAGGGGACTAGCGGGGCCTACAATGAGCAGTTCTTC,CASSLEGTSGAYNEQFF
TRBD1,TRBJ1-2,-,14,TRBV28,TGTGCCAGCAGATCTGGGACAGGGGGTAGGGGCTACACCTTC,CASRSGTGGRGYTF
-,TRBJ2-1,-,16,TRBV6-1,TGTGCCAGCAGTGACCCGGGACATTCCCCCTACAATGAGCAGTTCTTC,CASSDPGHSPYNEQFF
-,TRBJ2-3,-,13,TRBV27,TGTGCCAGCAGCCGGGGATCAATCAATACGCAGTATTTT,CASSRGSINTQYF
TRBD2,TRBJ2-2,-,17,TRBV7-2,TGTGCCAGCAGGGGGGGACTAGCGGGTCGGAACACCGGGGAGCTGTTTTTT,CASRGGLAGRNTGELFF
-,TRBJ1-5,-,17,TRBV7-2,TGTGCCAGCAGCTCTAACAGGGAAGGGGTCAGAAATCAGCCCCAGCATTTT,CASSSNREGVRNQPQHF
TRBD1,TRBJ1-2,-,13,TRBV18,TGTGCCAGCTCGCCGGACAGGAACTATGGCTACACCTTC,CASSPDRNYGYTF
-,TRBJ2-7,-,17,TRBV6-1,TGTGCCAGCAGTGAGTCTAAGGGAACAGGGTCAATGTACGAGCAGTACTTC,CASSESKGTGSMYEQYF
TRBD2,TRBJ2-7,-,19,TRBV27,TGTGCCAGCAGTTTTAGGACTAGCGGGAGATCGATTGCAATCTACGAGCAGTACTTC,CASSFRTSGRSIAIYEQYF
TRBD1,TRBJ2-7,-,15,TRBV7-2,TGTGCCAGCAGCTTAGGAGGGGACAGACCCTACGAGCAGTACTTC,CASSLGGDRPYEQYF
-,TRBJ1-5,-,15,TRBV9,TGTGCCAGCAGCGTAGGGGGCCCAGGCAATCAGCCCCAGCATTTT,CASSVGGPGNQPQHF
-,TRBJ1-1,-,14,TRBV2,TGTGCCAGCAGTCAATGGGCTCCGAACACTGAAGCTTTCTTT,CASSQWAPNTEAFF
TRBD1,TRBJ2-3,few,15,TRBV9,TGTGCCAGCAGCGTAGTCGGGACAGCAACAGATACGCAGTATTTT,CASSVVGTATDTQYF
TRBD2,TRBJ2-1,-,16,TRBV5-1,TGCGCCAGCAGCCCAATGACTAGCAGCTCCTACAATGAGCAGTTCTTC,CASSPMTSSSYNEQFF
-,TRBJ1-1,-,13,TRBV30,TGTGCCTGGAGTAAACAGGGGAACACTGAAGCTTTCTTT,CAWSKQGNTEAFF
TRBD2,TRBJ2-3,-,16,TRBV9,TGTGCCAGCAGCGTCATAGCGGGAGGTAGCACAGATACGCAGTATTTT,CASSVIAGGSTDTQYF
-,TRBJ1-6,-,13,TRBV7-3,TGTGCCAGCAGCTCCCCCACGGGGTCACCCCTCCACTTT,CASSSPTGSPLHF
TRBD1,TRBJ2-7,-,15,TRBV12-5,TGTGCTAGTGGTTTGTCGGGACAGGGTCCCTACGAGCAGTACTTC,CASGLSGQGPYEQYF
TRBD2,TRBJ2-5,-,15,TRBV3-1/TRBV3-2,TGTGCCAGCAGCTCGGGACTAGCGCCTCGAGGGTCCCAGTACTTC,CASSSGLAPRGSQYF
-,TRBJ2-2,-,13,TRBV11-3,TGTGCCAGCAGCTTAGCGGGCACCGGGGAGCTGTTTTTT,CASSLAGTGELFF